The clone carrying this T cell receptor (beta chain) showed up just a few times. No antigen is known for it. This entry belongs to a study of T-cell memory formation after mild COVID-19. Per the germline V gene, CDR1 is SGHAT and CDR2 is FQNNGV. The ends lost 0 bases at V and 5 bases at J; junction bases unmatched: 21. The CDR3 has 20 amino acids. Study-wide points: The authors left the SARS-CoV-2 specificity of second-wave clones peaking on day 37 unconfirmed. Day 15 to 85 contracting clones showed balanced CD4/CD8; later expanders leaned CD4+. Pre-infection memory showed some responding clones, and this suggested that cross-reactive memory joined.

TCRalpha and TCRbeta libraries used 5'RACE with constant-segment primers and UMIs. TCRdb reprocessed the 5' RACE reads with MiXCR, giving one entry per CDR3 protein. The repertoire holds approximately 500,000 distinct CDR3 sequences, with nearly 25% as singletons. The chain couples TRBV11-2 to TRBJ2-5; 7 bases align to TRBD1. This receptor was taken from an adult woman who had mild COVID-19 (a few samples of this study predate the infection). Cell type and time point are not known. The sequencing sample was made of PBMCs or a T cell subset sorted from them (not recorded which). CDR3 nucleotides: TGTGCCAGCAGCTTAGATCGGTTAGGGACAGTATCCCTGGCCGGGGAGACCCAGTACTTC. It specifies CASSLDRLGTVSLAGETQYF.